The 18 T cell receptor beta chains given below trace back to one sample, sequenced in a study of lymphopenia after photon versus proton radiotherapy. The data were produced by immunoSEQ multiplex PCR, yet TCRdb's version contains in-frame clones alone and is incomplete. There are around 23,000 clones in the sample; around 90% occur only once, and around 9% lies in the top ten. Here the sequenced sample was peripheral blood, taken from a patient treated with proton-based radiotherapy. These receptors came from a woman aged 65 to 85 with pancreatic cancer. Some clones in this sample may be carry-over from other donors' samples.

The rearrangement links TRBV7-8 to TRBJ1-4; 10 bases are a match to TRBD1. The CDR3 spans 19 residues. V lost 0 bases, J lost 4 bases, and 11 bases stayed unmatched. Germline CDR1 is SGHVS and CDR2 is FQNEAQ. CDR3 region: CASSLAGQGFGTGNEKLFF. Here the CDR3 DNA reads TGTGCCAGCAGCTTAGCGGGACAGGGGTTTGGGACGGGTAATGAAAAACTGTTTTTT. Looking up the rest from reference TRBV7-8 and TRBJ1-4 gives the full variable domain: GAGVSQSPRYKVAKRGQDVALRCDPISGHVSLFWYQQALGQGPEFLTYFQNEAQLDKSGLPSDRFFAERPEGSVSTLKIQRTQQEDSAVYLCASSLAGQGFGTGNEKLFFGSGTQLSVL.

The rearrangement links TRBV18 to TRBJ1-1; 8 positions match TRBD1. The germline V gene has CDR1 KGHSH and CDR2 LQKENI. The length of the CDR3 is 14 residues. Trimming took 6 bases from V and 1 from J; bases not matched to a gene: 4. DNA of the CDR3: TGTGCCAGCTCCCAGGGACAGGCGAACACTGAAGCTTTCTTT. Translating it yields CASSQGQANTEAFF.

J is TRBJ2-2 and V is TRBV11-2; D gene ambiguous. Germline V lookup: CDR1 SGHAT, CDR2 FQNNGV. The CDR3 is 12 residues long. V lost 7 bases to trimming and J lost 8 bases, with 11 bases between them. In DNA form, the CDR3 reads TGTGCCAGCAATGAGGCCTCGGGGGAGCTGTTTTTT. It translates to CASNEASGELFF.

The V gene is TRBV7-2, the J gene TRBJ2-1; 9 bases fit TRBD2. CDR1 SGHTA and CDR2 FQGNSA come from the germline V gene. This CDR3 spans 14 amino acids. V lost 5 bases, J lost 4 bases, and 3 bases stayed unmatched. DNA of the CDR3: TGTGCCAGCAGCGCGGGACTAGCTTACAATGAGCAGTTCTTC. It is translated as CASSAGLAYNEQFF.

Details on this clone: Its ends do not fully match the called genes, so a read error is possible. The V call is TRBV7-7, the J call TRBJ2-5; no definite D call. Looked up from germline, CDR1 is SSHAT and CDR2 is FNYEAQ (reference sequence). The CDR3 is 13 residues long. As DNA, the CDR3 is TGTGCTAGCAGCTTTCGGGTTCAGGAGACCCAGTACTTC. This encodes CASSFRVQETQYF.

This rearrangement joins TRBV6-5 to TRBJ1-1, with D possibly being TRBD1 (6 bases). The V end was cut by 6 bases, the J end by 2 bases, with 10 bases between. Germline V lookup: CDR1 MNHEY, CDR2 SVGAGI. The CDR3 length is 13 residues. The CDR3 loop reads CASRSGVNTEAFF. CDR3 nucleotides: TGTGCCAGCAGATCAGGGGTCAACACTGAAGCTTTCTTT.

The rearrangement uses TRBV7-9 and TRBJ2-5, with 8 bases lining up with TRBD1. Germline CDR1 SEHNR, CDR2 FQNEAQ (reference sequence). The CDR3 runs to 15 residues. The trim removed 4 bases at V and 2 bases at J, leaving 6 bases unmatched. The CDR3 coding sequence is TGTGCCAGCAGCTCCTGGACAGGGCAACAAGAGACCCAGTACTTC. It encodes CASSSWTGQQETQYF. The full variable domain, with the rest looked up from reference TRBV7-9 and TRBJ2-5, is DTGVSQNPRHKITKRGQNVTFRCDPISEHNRLYWYRQTLGQGPEFLTYFQNEAQLEKSRLLSDRFSAERPKGSFSTLEIQRTEQGDSAMYLCASSSWTGQQETQYFGPGTRLLVL.

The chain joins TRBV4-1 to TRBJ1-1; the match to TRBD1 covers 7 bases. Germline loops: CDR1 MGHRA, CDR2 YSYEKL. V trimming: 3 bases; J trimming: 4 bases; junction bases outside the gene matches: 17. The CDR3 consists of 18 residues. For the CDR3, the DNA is TGCGCCAGCAGCCACCTCTTCGGGGGACAGAAGCGGGGCACTGAAGCTTTCTTT. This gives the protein CASSHLFGGQKRGTEAFF.

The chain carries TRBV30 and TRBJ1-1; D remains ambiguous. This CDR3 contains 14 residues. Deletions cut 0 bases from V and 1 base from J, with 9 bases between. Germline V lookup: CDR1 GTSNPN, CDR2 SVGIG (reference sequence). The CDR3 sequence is CAWSVNLRNTEAFF. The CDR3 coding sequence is TGTGCCTGGAGTGTAAATCTGAGGAACACTGAAGCTTTCTTT.

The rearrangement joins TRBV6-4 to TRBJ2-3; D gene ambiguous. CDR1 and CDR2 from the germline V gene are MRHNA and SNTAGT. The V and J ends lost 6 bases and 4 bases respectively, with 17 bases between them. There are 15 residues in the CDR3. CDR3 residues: CASRRSPTSPDTQYF. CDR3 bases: TGTGCCAGCAGACGGAGCCCGACGTCTCCAGATACGCAGTATTTT.

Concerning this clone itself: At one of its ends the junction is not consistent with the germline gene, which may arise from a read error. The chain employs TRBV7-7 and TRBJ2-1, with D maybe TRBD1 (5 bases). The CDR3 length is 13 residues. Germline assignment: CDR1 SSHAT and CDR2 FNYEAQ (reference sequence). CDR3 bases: TGTGCTAGCAGCCTGGGGCCCTCCAATGAGCAGTTCTTC. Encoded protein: CASSLGPSNEQFF.

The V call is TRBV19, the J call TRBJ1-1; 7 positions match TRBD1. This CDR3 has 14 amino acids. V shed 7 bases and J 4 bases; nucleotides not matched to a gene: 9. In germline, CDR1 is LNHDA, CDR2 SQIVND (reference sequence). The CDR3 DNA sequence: TGTGCCAGTACCACGGGACAGCGGGGCACTGAAGCTTTCTTT. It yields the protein CASTTGQRGTEAFF. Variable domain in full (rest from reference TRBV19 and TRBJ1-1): DGGITQSPKYLFRKEGQNVTLSCEQNLNHDAMYWYRQDPGQGLRLIYYSQIVNDFQKGDIAEGYSVSREKKESFPLTVTSAQKNPTAFYLCASTTGQRGTEAFFGQGTRLTVV.

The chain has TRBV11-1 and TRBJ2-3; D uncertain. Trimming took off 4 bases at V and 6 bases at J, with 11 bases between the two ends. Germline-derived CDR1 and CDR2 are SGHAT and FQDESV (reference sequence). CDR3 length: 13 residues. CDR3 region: CASSYHEFDTQYF. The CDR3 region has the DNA TGTGCCAGCAGCTACCATGAATTCGATACGCAGTATTTT. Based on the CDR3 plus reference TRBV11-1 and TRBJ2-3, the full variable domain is EAEVAQSPRYKITEKSQAVAFWCDPISGHATLYWYRQILGQGPELLVQFQDESVVDDSQLPKDRFSAERLKGVDSTLKIQPAELGDSAMYLCASSYHEFDTQYFGPGTRLTVL.

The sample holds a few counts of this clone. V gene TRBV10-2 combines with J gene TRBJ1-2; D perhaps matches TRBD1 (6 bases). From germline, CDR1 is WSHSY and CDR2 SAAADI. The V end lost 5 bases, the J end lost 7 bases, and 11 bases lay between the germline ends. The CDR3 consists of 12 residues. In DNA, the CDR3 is TGCGCCAGCAGTTCACAGGGTTCTGGCTACACCTTC. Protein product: CASSSQGSGYTF.

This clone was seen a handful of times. CDR3 amino acids: CASSLLAGGHTGELFF. CDR3 nucleotides: TGTGCCAGCAGTTTACTAGCGGGAGGACACACCGGGGAGCTGTTTTTT. The chain links TRBV28 to TRBJ2-2, with TRBD2 matching over 11 bases. The CDR3 contains 16 residues. Trimming removed 2 bases from V and 3 bases from J; junction bases left unmatched: 2. Per germline, CDR1 MDHEN and CDR2 SYDVKM.

For the CDR3, the DNA is TGTGCCTGGGGCACGTCTTCGGGGCAGTACTTC. Protein: CAWGTSSGQYF. The chain carries TRBV30 and TRBJ2-7; D gene ambiguous. The ends were cut back, 5 bases at V and 9 bases at J, with 14 bases in the middle. There are 11 residues in the CDR3. Germline-derived CDR1 and CDR2 are GTSNPN and SVGIG (reference sequence).

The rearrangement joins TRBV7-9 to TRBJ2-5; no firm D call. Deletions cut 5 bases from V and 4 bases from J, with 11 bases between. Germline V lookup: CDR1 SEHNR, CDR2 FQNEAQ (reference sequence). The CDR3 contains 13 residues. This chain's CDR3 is CASSPPVGETQYF. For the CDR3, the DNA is TGTGCCAGCAGCCCCCCGGTGGGAGAGACCCAGTACTTC. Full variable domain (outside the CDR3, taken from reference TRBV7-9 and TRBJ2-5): DTGVSQNPRHKITKRGQNVTFRCDPISEHNRLYWYRQTLGQGPEFLTYFQNEAQLEKSRLLSDRFSAERPKGSFSTLEIQRTEQGDSAMYLCASSPPVGETQYFGPGTRLLVL.

Here the CDR3 DNA reads TGCGCCAGCAGGGAGGAATCGGCTAGCGGGAGTGGGGAGCTGTTTTTT. It encodes CASREESASGSGELFF. V gene TRBV5-1 combines with J gene TRBJ2-2; 10 bases align to TRBD2. Trimming removed 5 bases from V and 8 bases from J; junction bases left unmatched: 12. This CDR3 region has 16 residues. The germline V gene encodes CDR1 SGHRS and CDR2 YFSETQ.